These 32 T cell receptor beta chains came from one sample sequenced in a study of T cell responses to AZD1222 COVID-19 vaccine. Assay used: immunoSEQ multiplex PCR; TCRdb lists only in-frame clones, some missing. The data contain about 120,000 clones, about 88% of them singletons. The specimen comprised peripheral blood, sampled 28 days after the second AZD1222 dose. Receptors were obtained from an adult who received the AZD1222 COVID-19 vaccine.

This clone showed up just a few times. The CDR3 nucleotides read TGTGCCAGCAGCTGGGGTTACGGGAGCAATCAGCCCCAGCATTTT. This codes for CASSWGYGSNQPQHF. This sequence joins TRBV7-9 and TRBJ1-5; D call uncertain. The CDR3 spans 15 residues. The V end was cut by 4 bases, the J end by 1 base, with 11 bases between. CDR1 is SEHNR and CDR2 is FQNEAQ in the germline V gene (reference sequence).

This clone appeared once. The V gene is TRBV5-5, the J gene TRBJ1-6; D is uncertain. Germline V gives CDR1 SGHKS, CDR2 YYEKEE (reference sequence). The CDR3 sequence is 14 residues long. The germline V and J ends were trimmed by 2 bases and 6 bases, with 9 bases remaining between them. CDR3 sequence (DNA): TGTGCCAGCAGCTTTGGCAGTTTTAATTCACCCCTCCACTTT. It translates to CASSFGSFNSPLHF.

Concerning this clone itself: Distinct nucleotide sequences in the sample also encode this CDR3. The gene calls are TRBV18 and TRBJ2-5; D not resolved. The length of the CDR3 is 11 residues. The V end lost 4 bases, the J end lost 2 bases, and 2 bases lay between the germline ends. CDR1 and CDR2 (germline): KGHSH, LQKENI. The CDR3 bases are TGTGCCAGCTCACTACAAGAGACCCAGTACTTC. Translation: CASSLQETQYF.

This chain connects TRBV30 to TRBJ2-7, with 10 bases matching TRBD2. The germline V gene encodes CDR1 GTSNPN and CDR2 SVGIG (reference sequence). The CDR3 contains 17 residues. V was clipped by 2 bases and J by 3 bases; unmatched bases: 13. The CDR3 nucleotides read TGTGCCTGGAGTTCCAGCGGGGGGGCAGTGAGGCTCTACGAGCAGTACTTC. Translating it yields CAWSSSGGAVRLYEQYF.

As regards this clone: Other DNA sequences of this sample code for an identical CDR3. The rearrangement uses TRBV25-1 and TRBJ2-7, with TRBD2 identical over 9 bases. The V gene end was trimmed by 1 base and the J gene end by 5 bases; junction bases not matched to a gene: 3. The CDR3 runs 14 residues. Germline CDR1 is MGHDK and CDR2 is SYGVNS. DNA of the CDR3: TGTGCCAGCAGTGAATGGCGGGGGGGCCACGAGCAGTACTTC. Translated, it gives CASSEWRGGHEQYF.

This chain joins TRBV5-1 and TRBJ1-6, with TRBD1 as a possible D gene (5 bases). V lost 4 bases and J lost 4, with 12 bases in between. The germline CDR1 and CDR2 sequences are SGHRS and YFSETQ. This CDR3 spans 15 amino acids. The CDR3 protein is CASSPVGGYNSPLHF. The CDR3 bases are TGCGCCAGCAGCCCTGTCGGGGGTTATAATTCACCCCTCCACTTT.

The V gene is TRBV4-2, the J gene TRBJ2-1; D tentatively fits TRBD1 or TRBD2 (5 bases each). Germline CDR1 is LGHNA and CDR2 is YNFKEQ. The germline V and J ends were trimmed by 1 base and 2 bases, with 12 bases remaining between them. The CDR3 loop spans 16 amino acids. Written as DNA, the CDR3 is TGTGCCAGCAGCCAAGTGGGGACCAACCCCTACAATGAGCAGTTCTTC. Translated, it gives CASSQVGTNPYNEQFF.

J is TRBJ2-7 and V is TRBV2; 7 nucleotides match TRBD1. Germline values: CDR1 SNHLY, CDR2 FYNNEI. The V gene end was trimmed by 6 bases and the J gene end by 2 bases; junction bases not matched to a gene: 1. The CDR3 length is 12 residues. Here the CDR3 DNA reads TGTGCCAGCAGAGGGACAGCCTACGAGCAGTACTTC. As protein: CASRGTAYEQYF.

The chain recombines TRBV13 with TRBJ1-1; tentatively, D is TRBD1 (5 bases). The germline gives CDR1 PRHDT, CDR2 FYEKMQ (reference sequence). Trimming pared 0 bases from V and 0 bases from J, leaving 14 bases between. The CDR3 consists of 17 residues. The chain's CDR3 is CASSLGGRAIMNTEAFF. As DNA, the CDR3 is TGTGCCAGCAGCTTAGGTGGCAGGGCCATAATGAACACTGAAGCTTTCTTT.

The CDR3 region is CASSQGAGQPQHF. The CDR3 DNA sequence: TGTGCCAGCAGTCAGGGGGCGGGTCAGCCCCAGCATTTT. V and J are TRBV6-6 and TRBJ1-5; TRBD1 aligns across 8 bases. Germline CDR1 MNHNY, CDR2 SVGAGI (reference sequence). The CDR3 loop spans 13 amino acids. V lost 5 bases, J lost 6 bases, and 3 bases stayed unmatched.

The chain has TRBV6-5 and TRBJ1-6; a weak D match, TRBD1 (5 bases). The CDR3 sequence is 14 residues long. Trimming removed 6 bases from V and 5 bases from J, with 11 bases in between. Germline V gives CDR1 MNHEY, CDR2 SVGAGI. This CDR3 reads CASRGLWDNSPLHF. Written as DNA, the CDR3 is TGTGCCAGCAGGGGACTCTGGGATAATTCACCCCTCCACTTT.

In its sample, this clone was seen once. The chain uses TRBV29-1 and TRBJ1-1; no clear D. The CDR3 is 8 amino acids. Trimming took 3 bases from V and 11 from J, leaving 4 bases between them. The germline V gene has CDR1 SQVTM and CDR2 ANQGSEA. In nucleotides, the CDR3 is TGCAGCGTTGATCGGGCTTTCTTT. Translation: CSVDRAFF.

The chain recombines TRBV7-9 with TRBJ1-4, with no clear D. The germline V and J ends were trimmed by 5 bases and 7 bases, with 17 bases remaining between them. Per germline, CDR1 SEHNR and CDR2 FQNEAQ (reference sequence). The CDR3 consists of 15 residues. The CDR3 sequence: CASSARTGQTEKLFF. The CDR3, as DNA: TGTGCCAGCAGCGCGCGGACCGGCCAGACTGAAAAACTGTTTTTT.

This clone turned up a few times. CDR3 protein: CASSLNRGRSTEAFF. In nucleotides, the CDR3 is TGTGCCAGCAGTTTAAACAGGGGGAGAAGCACTGAAGCTTTCTTT. The rearrangement joins TRBV28 to TRBJ1-1, with 8 nucleotides matching TRBD1. The CDR3 has 15 residues. CDR1 MDHEN and CDR2 SYDVKM come from the germline V gene. V was clipped by 2 bases and J by 4 bases; unmatched bases: 6.

The chain joins TRBV10-1 to TRBJ1-1; D gene unclear. The CDR3 has 13 amino acids. Trimming cost V 4 bases and J 0 bases, with 6 bases left between them. Germline CDR1 WNHNN, CDR2 SYGVQD (reference sequence). This CDR3 reads CASSVGMNTEAFF. The CDR3 nucleotides are TGCGCCAGCAGTGTCGGAATGAACACTGAAGCTTTCTTT.

The J gene is TRBJ1-1, the V gene TRBV6-5; weak D call: TRBD1 (5 bases). Germline CDR1 and CDR2: MNHEY and SVGAGI. Trimming shortened V by 11 bases and J by 4 bases, and 20 bases separated the two germline ends. The CDR3 loop spans 14 amino acids. CDR3 bases: TGTGCCTCGGTGGGTCGGGGGGTGAGCACTGAAGCTTTCTTT. Translating gives CASVGRGVSTEAFF.

This sequence joins TRBV5-1 and TRBJ1-1, with no clear D. V was cut by 0 bases and J by 1 base, with 7 bases left in between. In germline, CDR1 is SGHRS, CDR2 YFSETQ. This CDR3 has 14 residues. Here the CDR3 DNA reads TGCGCCAGCAGCTTGGTCGCGGGGAACACTGAAGCTTTCTTT. Residues: CASSLVAGNTEAFF.

This clone was found once. The chain uses TRBV28 and TRBJ1-1, with D unresolved. This CDR3 is 12 amino acids long. The V end was cut by 5 bases, the J end by 7 bases, with 11 bases between. CDR1 and CDR2 (germline): MDHEN, SYDVKM. Here the CDR3 reads CASSTQTGEAFF. The CDR3 DNA sequence: TGTGCCAGCAGTACACAGACGGGTGAAGCTTTCTTT. Filled out from reference TRBV28 and TRBJ1-1, the complete variable domain reads DVKVTQSSRYLVKRTGEKVFLECVQDMDHENMFWYRQDPGLGLRLIYFSYDVKMKEKGDIPEGYSVSREKKERFSLILESASTNQTSMYLCASSTQTGEAFFGQGTRLTVV.

The CDR3 region has the DNA TGCGCCAGCAAAGGACAGGGGGCAAATACCGGGGAGCTGTTTTTT. Translating gives CASKGQGANTGELFF. V is TRBV5-1 and J is TRBJ2-2; 11 positions match TRBD1. Germline trimming cut 6 bases from V and 5 bases from J; bases unmatched to any gene: 6. This CDR3 is built from 15 residues. CDR1 and CDR2 from the germline V gene are SGHRS and YFSETQ. Using reference TRBV5-1 and TRBJ2-2 for the parts outside the CDR3, the full variable domain is KAGVTQTPRYLIKTRGQQVTLSCSPISGHRSVSWYQQTPGQGLQFLFEYFSETQRNKGNFPGRFSGRQFSNSRSEMNVSTLELGDSALYLCASKGQGANTGELFFGEGSRLTVL.

The chain has TRBV19 and TRBJ2-7, with 12 bases matching TRBD2. In germline, CDR1 is LNHDA, CDR2 SQIVND (reference sequence). V trimming: 6 bases; J trimming: 2 bases; junction bases outside the gene matches: 5. The CDR3 totals 15 residues. CDR3 in DNA: TGTGCCAGTAGCTCGACTAGCGGGGGAGCCTACGAGCAGTACTTC. Its translation is CASSSTSGGAYEQYF.

CDR3 in DNA: TGTGCCAGCAGCCTCCATTTGGGACAGGGCGGCTACACCTTC. Protein product: CASSLHLGQGGYTF. The chain carries TRBV7-2 and TRBJ1-2; 9 positions agree with TRBD1. There are 14 residues in the CDR3. J lost 8 bases, V lost 5 bases, and 9 bases had no gene match. Germline CDR1 reads SGHTA; CDR2 reads FQGNSA.

With regard to this clone: This specimen includes other DNA sequences encoding the same CDR3. The rearrangement uses TRBV12-3 or TRBV12-4 and TRBJ2-7; 11 nucleotides line up with TRBD1. Germline trimming cut 8 bases from V and 5 bases from J; bases unmatched to any gene: 2. The CDR3 has 12 residues. The CDR3 sequence: CASRTGGDEQYF. CDR3 nucleotides: TGTGCCAGCCGGACAGGGGGCGACGAGCAGTACTTC.

The chain links TRBV27 to TRBJ1-1; a possible D gene is TRBD1 (5 bases). The CDR3 runs to 16 residues. Germline CDR1 and CDR2: MNHEY and SMNVEV (reference sequence). V gave up 2 bases and J gave up 1 base, with 14 bases separating them. The DNA for the CDR3 is TGTGCCAGCAGTTTACCGGTAGGGACGGCGAACACTGAAGCTTTCTTT. Translated, it gives CASSLPVGTANTEAFF.

This rearrangement joins TRBV29-1 to TRBJ2-5, with TRBD2 identical over 9 bases. The CDR3 runs 11 residues. Per the germline V gene, CDR1 is SQVTM and CDR2 is ANQGSEA. DNA for the CDR3: TGCAGAGCGGGGGGAAGGGAGACCCAGTACTTC. Its translation is CRAGGRETQYF.

The chain couples TRBV5-1 to TRBJ1-1, with a tentative D call TRBD1 (5 bases). The CDR3 is made up of 14 amino acids. Germline-derived CDR1 and CDR2 are SGHRS and YFSETQ. The V end lost 0 bases, the J end lost 5 bases, and 11 bases lay between the germline ends. This CDR3 is CASSLVIGGTEAFF. The CDR3 DNA follows: TGCGCCAGCAGCTTGGTGATTGGGGGAACTGAAGCTTTCTTT. The whole variable domain, filled in from reference TRBV5-1 and TRBJ1-1, reads KAGVTQTPRYLIKTRGQQVTLSCSPISGHRSVSWYQQTPGQGLQFLFEYFSETQRNKGNFPGRFSGRQFSNSRSEMNVSTLELGDSALYLCASSLVIGGTEAFFGQGTRLTVV.

The rearrangement uses TRBV6-2 or TRBV6-3 and TRBJ2-5; 9 bases map to TRBD2. The length of the CDR3 is 15 residues. With 2 bases clipped from V and 2 bases from J, the junction kept 3 bases outside the gene matches. The germline gives CDR1 MNHEY, CDR2 SVGEGT. CDR3 protein: CASSYASGKQETQYF. The CDR3, as DNA: TGTGCCAGCAGTTACGCTAGCGGGAAGCAAGAGACCCAGTACTTC.

J is TRBJ1-5 and V is TRBV12-3 or TRBV12-4; D unresolved. The CDR3 consists of 13 residues. V was cut by 3 bases and J by 5 bases, with 8 bases left in between. The CDR3 sequence is CASSFRVDQPQHF. CDR3 in DNA: TGTGCCAGCAGTTTTAGGGTAGATCAGCCCCAGCATTTT.

The rearrangement uses TRBV2 and TRBJ2-3; D is unresolved. Deletions cut 5 bases from V and 3 bases from J, with 12 bases between. From germline, CDR1 is SNHLY and CDR2 FYNNEI. The CDR3 has 14 amino acids. The CDR3 DNA sequence: TGTGCCAGCAGTTCCACTTTCGGGACAGATACGCAGTATTTT. It encodes CASSSTFGTDTQYF.

The chain recombines TRBV4-1 with TRBJ2-7, with a weak D call TRBD1 (7 bases). Germline lookup yields CDR1 MGHRA and CDR2 YSYEKL. CDR3 size: 14 residues. Trimming removed 3 bases from V and 7 bases from J, with 16 bases in between. DNA for the CDR3: TGCGCCAGCAGCCATATAGACAGGGCGGGAGAGCAGTACTTC. It translates to CASSHIDRAGEQYF.

The chain combines TRBV13 with TRBJ2-3; D remains unclear. Germline loops: CDR1 PRHDT, CDR2 FYEKMQ (reference sequence). This CDR3 region has 14 residues. Trimming took off 2 bases at V and 6 bases at J, with 12 bases between the two ends. CDR3 in DNA: TGTGCCAGCAGCTTAAACGTTATTTGGGATACGCAGTATTTT. Its translation: CASSLNVIWDTQYF. The variable domain in full, completed from reference TRBV13 and TRBJ2-3, reads AAGVIQSPRHLIKEKRETATLKCYPIPRHDTVYWYQQGPGQDPQFLISFYEKMQSDKGSIPDRFSAQQFSDYHSELNMSSLELGDSALYFCASSLNVIWDTQYFGPGTRLTVL.

This rearrangement joins TRBV2 to TRBJ1-1; tentative D call: TRBD1 (5 bases). CDR3 size: 14 residues. CDR1 is SNHLY and CDR2 is FYNNEI in the germline V gene. V shed 1 base and J shed 11 bases, with 17 bases lying between them. The CDR3 loop is CASSEDQGVREAFF. In nucleotides, the CDR3 is TGTGCCAGCAGTGAAGACCAGGGTGTACGGGAGGCTTTCTTT.

The genes are TRBV10-3 and TRBJ1-6; a weak D match, TRBD1 (5 bases). The CDR3 sequence is 15 residues long. CDR1 is ENHRY, CDR2 SYGVKD, per germline. Trimming pared 4 bases from V and 8 bases from J, leaving 15 bases between. The CDR3 bases are TGTGCCATCAGTGCGGCGCAGGGAAGCGATTCACCCCTCCACTTT. Amino acids: CAISAAQGSDSPLHF.